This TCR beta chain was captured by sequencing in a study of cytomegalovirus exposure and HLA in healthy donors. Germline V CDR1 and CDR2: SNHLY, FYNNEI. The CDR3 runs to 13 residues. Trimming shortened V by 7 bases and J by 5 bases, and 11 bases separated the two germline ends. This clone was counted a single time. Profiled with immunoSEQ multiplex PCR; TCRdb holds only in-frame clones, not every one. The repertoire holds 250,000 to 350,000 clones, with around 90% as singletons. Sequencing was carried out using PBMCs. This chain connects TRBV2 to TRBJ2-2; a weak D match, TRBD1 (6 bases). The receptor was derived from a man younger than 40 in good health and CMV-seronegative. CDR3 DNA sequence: TGTGCCAGCAAGACAGGAGAAACCGGGGAGCTGTTTTTT. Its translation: CASKTGETGELFF.